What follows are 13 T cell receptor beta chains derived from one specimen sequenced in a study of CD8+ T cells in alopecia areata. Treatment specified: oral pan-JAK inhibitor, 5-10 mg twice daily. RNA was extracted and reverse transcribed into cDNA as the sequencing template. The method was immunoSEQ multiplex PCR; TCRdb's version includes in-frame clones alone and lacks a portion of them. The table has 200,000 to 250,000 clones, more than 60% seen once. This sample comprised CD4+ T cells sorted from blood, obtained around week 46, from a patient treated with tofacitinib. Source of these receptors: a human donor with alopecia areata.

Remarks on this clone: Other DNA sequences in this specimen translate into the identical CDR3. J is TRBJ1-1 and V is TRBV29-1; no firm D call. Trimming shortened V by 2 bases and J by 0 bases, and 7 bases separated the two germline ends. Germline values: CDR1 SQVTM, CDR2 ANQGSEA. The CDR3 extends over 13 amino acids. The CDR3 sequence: CSVEKRLNTEAFF. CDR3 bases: TGCAGCGTTGAAAAACGGTTGAACACTGAAGCTTTCTTT. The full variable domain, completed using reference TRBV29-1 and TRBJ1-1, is SAVISQKPSRDICQRGTSLTIQCQVDSQVTMMFWYRQQPGQSLTLIATANQGSEATYESGFVIDKFPISRPNLTFSTLTVSNMSPEDSSIYLCSVEKRLNTEAFFGQGTRLTVV.

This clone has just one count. This CDR3 is CASTERGAYNEQFF. As DNA, the CDR3 is TGTGCCAGCACAGAGCGGGGGGCTTACAATGAGCAGTTCTTC. The genes are TRBV6-1 and TRBJ2-1; TRBD2 aligns across 9 bases. The CDR3 is 14 residues long. V lost 7 bases and J lost 4; bases outside the gene matches: 5. Germline-derived CDR1 and CDR2 are MNHNS and SASEGT.

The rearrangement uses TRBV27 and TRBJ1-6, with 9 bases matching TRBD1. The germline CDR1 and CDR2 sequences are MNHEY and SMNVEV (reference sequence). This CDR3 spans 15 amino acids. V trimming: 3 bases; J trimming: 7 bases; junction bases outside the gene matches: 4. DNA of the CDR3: TGTGCCAGCAGTTTCGGGACAGGGAAAAATTCACCCCTCCACTTT. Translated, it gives CASSFGTGKNSPLHF.

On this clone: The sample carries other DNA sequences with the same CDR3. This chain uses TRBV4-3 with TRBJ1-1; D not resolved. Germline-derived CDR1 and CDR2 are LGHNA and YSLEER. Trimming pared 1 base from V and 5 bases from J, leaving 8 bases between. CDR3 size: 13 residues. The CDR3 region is CASSQVRSTEAFF. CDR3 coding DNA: TGCGCCAGCAGCCAAGTACGATCAACTGAAGCTTTCTTT.

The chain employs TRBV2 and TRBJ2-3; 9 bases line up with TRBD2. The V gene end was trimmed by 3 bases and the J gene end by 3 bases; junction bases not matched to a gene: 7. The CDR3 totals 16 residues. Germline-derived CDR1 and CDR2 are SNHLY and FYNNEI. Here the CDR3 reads CASSDVGGGATDTQYF. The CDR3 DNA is TGTGCCAGCAGTGATGTTGGCGGGGGGGCTACAGATACGCAGTATTTT.

This chain's CDR3 is CASSLTTGGGYTF. As DNA, the CDR3 is TGTGCCAGCAGCTTAACGACAGGGGGTGGCTACACCTTC. The rearrangement links TRBV7-9 to TRBJ1-2, with 9 bases lining up with TRBD1. The CDR3 length is 13 residues. CDR1 is SEHNR and CDR2 is FQNEAQ in the germline V gene (reference sequence). The J segment lost 7 bases and the V segment lost 2 bases, leaving 2 bases of the junction unmatched.

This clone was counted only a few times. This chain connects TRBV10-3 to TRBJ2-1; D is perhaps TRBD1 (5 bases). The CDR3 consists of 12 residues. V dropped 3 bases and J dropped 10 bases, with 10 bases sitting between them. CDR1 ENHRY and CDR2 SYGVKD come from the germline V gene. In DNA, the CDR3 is TGTGCCATCAGTGAACAGGTGTACGAGCAGTTCTTC. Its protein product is CAISEQVYEQFF.

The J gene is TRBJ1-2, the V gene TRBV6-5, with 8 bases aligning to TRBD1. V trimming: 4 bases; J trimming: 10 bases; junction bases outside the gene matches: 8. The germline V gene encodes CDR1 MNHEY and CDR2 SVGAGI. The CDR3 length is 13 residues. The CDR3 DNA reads TGTGCCAGCAGTTCACTAGGACAGGGCTACTACACCTTC. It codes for CASSSLGQGYYTF.

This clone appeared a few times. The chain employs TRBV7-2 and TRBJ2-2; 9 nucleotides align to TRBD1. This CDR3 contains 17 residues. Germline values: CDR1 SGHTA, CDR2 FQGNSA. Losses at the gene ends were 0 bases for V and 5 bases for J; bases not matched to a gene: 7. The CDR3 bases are TGTGCCAGCAGCTTAGCCTCGGGACAGGGTGGAACCGGGGAGCTGTTTTTT. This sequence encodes CASSLASGQGGTGELFF.

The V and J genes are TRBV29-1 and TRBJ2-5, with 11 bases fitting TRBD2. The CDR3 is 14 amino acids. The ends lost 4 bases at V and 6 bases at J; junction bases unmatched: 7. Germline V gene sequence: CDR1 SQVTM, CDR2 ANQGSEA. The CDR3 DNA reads TGCAGCGTTGCCCTAGCGGGGGGCGAACAGACCCAGTACTTC. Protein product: CSVALAGGEQTQYF. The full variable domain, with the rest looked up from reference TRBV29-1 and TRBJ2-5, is SAVISQKPSRDICQRGTSLTIQCQVDSQVTMMFWYRQQPGQSLTLIATANQGSEATYESGFVIDKFPISRPNLTFSTLTVSNMSPEDSSIYLCSVALAGGEQTQYFGPGTRLLVL.

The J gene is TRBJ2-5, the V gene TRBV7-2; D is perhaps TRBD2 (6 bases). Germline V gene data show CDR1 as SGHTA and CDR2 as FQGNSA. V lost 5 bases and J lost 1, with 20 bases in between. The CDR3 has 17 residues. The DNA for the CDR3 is TGTGCCAGCAGCCCCGGACGGTGGAGGGGTGGCCAAGAGACCCAGTACTTC. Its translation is CASSPGRWRGGQETQYF.

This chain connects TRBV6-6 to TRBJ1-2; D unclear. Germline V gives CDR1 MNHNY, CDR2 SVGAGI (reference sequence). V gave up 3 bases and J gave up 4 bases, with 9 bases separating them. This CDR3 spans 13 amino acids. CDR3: CASSYLAGYGYTF. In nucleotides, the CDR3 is TGTGCCAGCAGTTATCTGGCCGGCTATGGCTACACCTTC.

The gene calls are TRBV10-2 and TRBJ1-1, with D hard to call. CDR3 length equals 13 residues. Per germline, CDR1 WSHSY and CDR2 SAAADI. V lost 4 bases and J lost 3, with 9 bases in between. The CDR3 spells CASSARRDTEAFF. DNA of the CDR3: TGCGCCAGCAGTGCAAGGCGAGACACTGAAGCTTTCTTT.